The rows below give T cell receptor beta chains drawn from one sample of a study of T cells in localized non-small cell lung cancer. Data came from immunoSEQ multiplex PCR; TCRdb stores just in-frame clones and leaves some out. This sample has about 74,000 clones, with 84% found just once. The input for sequencing was peripheral blood, taken before any cancer treatment. These TCRs come from a female donor older than 55 with stage I lung adenocarcinoma. Each CDR3 is given with its conserved first and last residue. The order of the fields is clone size, V gene, J gene, D gene, CDR3 protein, CDR3 DNA. A D gene is named only where the DNA matches it firmly. Expanded clones get a size class; other rows say once, few or many, or leave the size out.

abundance: NA; v_gene: TRBV10-2; j_gene: TRBJ1-4; d_gene: NA; CDR3aa: CASSGPGGEKLFF; CDR3nt: TGCGCCAGCTCCGGGCCGGGTGGTGAAAAACTGTTTTTT
abundance: NA; v_gene: TRBV5-4; j_gene: TRBJ1-4; d_gene: NA; CDR3aa: CASSSSKDTLNEKLFF; CDR3nt: TGTGCCAGCAGCTCGAGCAAGGACACCCTTAATGAAAAACTGTTTTTT
abundance: NA; v_gene: TRBV19; j_gene: TRBJ1-5; d_gene: TRBD1; CDR3aa: CASRPWDRGSNQPQHF; CDR3nt: TGTGCCAGTAGACCTTGGGACAGGGGTAGCAATCAGCCCCAGCATTTT
abundance: once; v_gene: TRBV5-1; j_gene: TRBJ2-7; d_gene: TRBD2; CDR3aa: CASSLARTSGSHEQYF; CDR3nt: TGCGCCAGCAGCTTGGCCCGGACTAGCGGGAGCCACGAGCAGTACTTC
abundance: NA; v_gene: TRBV28; j_gene: TRBJ2-5; d_gene: NA; CDR3aa: CATSWEYQETQYF; CDR3nt: TGTGCCACCTCCTGGGAGTACCAAGAGACCCAGTACTTC
abundance: NA; v_gene: TRBV7-7; j_gene: TRBJ2-5; d_gene: NA; CDR3aa: CASSPGGSQYF; CDR3nt: TGTGCTAGCAGCCCCGGCGGTAGCCAGTACTTC
abundance: NA; v_gene: TRBV9; j_gene: TRBJ1-5; d_gene: NA; CDR3aa: CASSVAGGINQPQHF; CDR3nt: TGTGCCAGCAGCGTAGCTGGGGGGATCAATCAGCCCCAGCATTTT
abundance: NA; v_gene: TRBV29-1; j_gene: TRBJ2-2; d_gene: TRBD1; CDR3aa: CSVEGGQGLIGELFF; CDR3nt: TGCAGCGTTGAAGGGGGACAGGGACTTATCGGGGAGCTGTTTTTT
abundance: NA; v_gene: TRBV7-8; j_gene: TRBJ2-2; d_gene: TRBD1; CDR3aa: CASTRPRDRAHTGELFF; CDR3nt: TGTGCCAGCACCAGACCCCGGGACAGGGCCCATACCGGGGAGCTGTTTTTT
abundance: NA; v_gene: TRBV2; j_gene: TRBJ2-7; d_gene: NA; CDR3aa: CASSENRDSYEQYF; CDR3nt: TGTGCCAGCAGCGAGAACAGGGACTCCTACGAGCAGTACTTC
abundance: NA; v_gene: TRBV5-4; j_gene: TRBJ2-2; d_gene: TRBD1; CDR3aa: CASSFGLTGQGGTGELFF; CDR3nt: TGTGCCAGCAGCTTTGGTCTTACGGGACAGGGAGGTACCGGGGAGCTGTTTTTT
abundance: NA; v_gene: TRBV6-5; j_gene: TRBJ2-3; d_gene: TRBD2; CDR3aa: CASSYSGAGRGDTQYF; CDR3nt: TGTGCCAGCAGTTACTCGGGAGCAGGGCGGGGGGATACGCAGTATTTT
abundance: NA; v_gene: TRBV28; j_gene: TRBJ1-5; d_gene: TRBD1; CDR3aa: CASSLGTGSNQPQHF; CDR3nt: TGTGCCAGCAGTTTAGGGACAGGGAGCAATCAGCCCCAGCATTTT
abundance: NA; v_gene: TRBV18; j_gene: TRBJ1-6; d_gene: NA; CDR3aa: CASSPPGGRAPLHF; CDR3nt: TGTGCCAGCTCACCTCCCGGGGGTCGGGCACCCCTCCACTTT
abundance: NA; v_gene: TRBV19; j_gene: TRBJ2-1; d_gene: TRBD2; CDR3aa: CASRGAGVIKSEQFF; CDR3nt: TGTGCCAGTAGGGGAGCGGGAGTAATTAAAAGTGAGCAGTTCTTC
abundance: few; v_gene: TRBV7-7; j_gene: TRBJ2-7; d_gene: TRBD2; CDR3aa: CASSPGLAGSYEQYF; CDR3nt: TGTGCTAGCAGCCCCGGACTAGCGGGGTCCTACGAGCAGTACTTC
abundance: NA; v_gene: TRBV10-3; j_gene: TRBJ2-1; d_gene: NA; CDR3aa: CAISEVLRIEQFF; CDR3nt: TGTGCCATCAGTGAGGTTCTTCGGATTGAGCAGTTCTTC